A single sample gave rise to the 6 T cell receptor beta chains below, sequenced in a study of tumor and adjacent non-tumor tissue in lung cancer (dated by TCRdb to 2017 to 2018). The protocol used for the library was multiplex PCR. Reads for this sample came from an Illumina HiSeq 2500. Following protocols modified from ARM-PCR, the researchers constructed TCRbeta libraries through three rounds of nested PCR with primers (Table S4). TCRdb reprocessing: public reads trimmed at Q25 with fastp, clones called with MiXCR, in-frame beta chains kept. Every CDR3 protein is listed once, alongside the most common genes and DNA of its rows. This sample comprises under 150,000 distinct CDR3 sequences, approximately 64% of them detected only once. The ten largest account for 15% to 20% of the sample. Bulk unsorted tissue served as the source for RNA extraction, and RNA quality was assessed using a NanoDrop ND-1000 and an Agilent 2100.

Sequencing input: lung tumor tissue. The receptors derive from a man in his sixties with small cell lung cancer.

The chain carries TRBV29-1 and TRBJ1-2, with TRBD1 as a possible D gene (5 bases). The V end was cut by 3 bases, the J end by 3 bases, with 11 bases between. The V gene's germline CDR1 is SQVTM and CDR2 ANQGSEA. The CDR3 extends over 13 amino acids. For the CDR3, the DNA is TGCAGCGTTGAGGGGCAGAACCACTATGGCTACACCTTC. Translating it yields CSVEGQNHYGYTF.

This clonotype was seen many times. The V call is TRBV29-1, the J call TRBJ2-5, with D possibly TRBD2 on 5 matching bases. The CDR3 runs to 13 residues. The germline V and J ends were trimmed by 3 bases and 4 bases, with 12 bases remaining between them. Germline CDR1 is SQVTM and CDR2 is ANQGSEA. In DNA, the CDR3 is TGCAGCGTTGACGATAGAGGGTTAGAGACCCAGTACTTC. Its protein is CSVDDRGLETQYF.

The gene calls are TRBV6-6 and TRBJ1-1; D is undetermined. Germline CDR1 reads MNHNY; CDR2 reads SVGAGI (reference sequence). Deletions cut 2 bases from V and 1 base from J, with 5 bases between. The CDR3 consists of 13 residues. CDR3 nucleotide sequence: TGTGCCAGCAGTTACACAGAGAACACTGAAGCTTTCTTT. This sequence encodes CASSYTENTEAFF.

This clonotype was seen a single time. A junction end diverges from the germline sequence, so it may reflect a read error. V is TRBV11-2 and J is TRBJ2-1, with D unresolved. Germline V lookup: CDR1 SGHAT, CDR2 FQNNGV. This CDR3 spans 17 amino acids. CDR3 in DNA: TGTTCCAGCAGCCCAAGCGAACGAGTATACGTCTACAATGAGCAGTTCTTC. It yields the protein CSSSPSERVYVYNEQFF.

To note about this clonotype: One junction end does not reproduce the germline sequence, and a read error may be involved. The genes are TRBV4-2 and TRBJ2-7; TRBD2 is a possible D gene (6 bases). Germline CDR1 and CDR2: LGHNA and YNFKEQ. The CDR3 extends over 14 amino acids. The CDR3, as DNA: TGTGTCAGCAGCCAGGCGGGGCCGGGCGCCGAGCAGTACTTC. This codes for CVSSQAGPGAEQYF.

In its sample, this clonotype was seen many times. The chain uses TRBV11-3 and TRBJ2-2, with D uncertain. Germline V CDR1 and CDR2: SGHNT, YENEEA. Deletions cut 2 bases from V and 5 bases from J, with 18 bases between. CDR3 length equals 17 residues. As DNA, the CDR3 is TGTGCCAGCAGCTTACATGGTAGAGCCGACGGGACCGGGGAGCTGTTTTTT. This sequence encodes CASSLHGRADGTGELFF.